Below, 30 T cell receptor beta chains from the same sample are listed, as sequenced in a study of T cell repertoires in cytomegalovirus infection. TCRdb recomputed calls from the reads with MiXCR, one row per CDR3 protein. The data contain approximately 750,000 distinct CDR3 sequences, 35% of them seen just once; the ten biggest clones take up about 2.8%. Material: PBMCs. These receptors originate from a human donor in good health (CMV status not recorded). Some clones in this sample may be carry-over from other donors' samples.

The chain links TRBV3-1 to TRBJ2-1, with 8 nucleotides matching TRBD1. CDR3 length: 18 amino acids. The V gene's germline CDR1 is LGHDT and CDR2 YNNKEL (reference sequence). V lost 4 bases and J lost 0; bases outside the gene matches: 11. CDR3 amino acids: CASSPGTGLISSYNEQFF. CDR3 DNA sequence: TGTGCCAGCAGCCCCGGGACAGGACTGATATCCTCCTACAATGAGCAGTTCTTC.

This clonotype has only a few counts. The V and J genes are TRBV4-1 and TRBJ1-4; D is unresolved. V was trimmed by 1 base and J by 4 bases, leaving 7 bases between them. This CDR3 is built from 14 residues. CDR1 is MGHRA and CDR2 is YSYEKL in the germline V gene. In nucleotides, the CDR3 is TGCGCCAGCAGCCAAGGGCCACTTAATGAAAAACTGTTTTTT. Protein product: CASSQGPLNEKLFF.

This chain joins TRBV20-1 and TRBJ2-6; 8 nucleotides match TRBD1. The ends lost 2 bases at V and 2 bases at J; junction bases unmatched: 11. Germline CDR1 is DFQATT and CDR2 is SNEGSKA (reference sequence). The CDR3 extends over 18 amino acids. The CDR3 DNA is TGCAGTGCTAGATCAGGGGGCGAAATACTCCCTGGGGCCAACGTCCTGACTTTC. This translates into CSARSGGEILPGANVLTF.

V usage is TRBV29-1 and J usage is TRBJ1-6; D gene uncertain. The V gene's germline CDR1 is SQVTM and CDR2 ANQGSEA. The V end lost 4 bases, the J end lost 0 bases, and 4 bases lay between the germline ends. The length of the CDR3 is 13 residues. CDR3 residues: CSVASSYNSPLHF. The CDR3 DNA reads TGCAGCGTTGCCAGCTCCTATAATTCACCCCTCCACTTT.

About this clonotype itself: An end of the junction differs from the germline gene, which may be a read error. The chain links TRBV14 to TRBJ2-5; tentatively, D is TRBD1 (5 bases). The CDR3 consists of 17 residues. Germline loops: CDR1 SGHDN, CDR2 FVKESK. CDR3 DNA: TGTGCCAGCAGCCAAGATATGGTTTCCTTGGGGCAAGAGACCCAGTCCTTC. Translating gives CASSQDMVSLGQETQSF.

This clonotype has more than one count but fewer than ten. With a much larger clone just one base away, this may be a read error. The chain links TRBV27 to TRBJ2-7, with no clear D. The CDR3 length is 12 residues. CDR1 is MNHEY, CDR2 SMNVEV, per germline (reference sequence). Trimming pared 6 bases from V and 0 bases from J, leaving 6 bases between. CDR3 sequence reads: CASSHSSYEQYF. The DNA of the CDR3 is TGTGCCAGCAGCCACAGCTCCTACGAGCAGTACTTC.

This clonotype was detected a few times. The chain's CDR3 is CASSLMDIQETQYF. DNA of the CDR3: TGCGCCAGCAGCTTGATGGACATCCAAGAGACCCAGTACTTC. This sequence joins TRBV5-1 and TRBJ2-5, with D tentatively TRBD1 (5 bases). The germline V gene encodes CDR1 SGHRS and CDR2 YFSETQ. Trimming cost V 1 base and J 1 base, with 8 bases left between them. The CDR3 is made up of 14 amino acids.

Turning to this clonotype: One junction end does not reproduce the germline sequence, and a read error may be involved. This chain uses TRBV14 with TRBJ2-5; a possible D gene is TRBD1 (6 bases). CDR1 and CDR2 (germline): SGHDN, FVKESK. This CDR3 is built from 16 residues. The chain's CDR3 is CASSHFMSTGQETKYF. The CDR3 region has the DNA TGTGCCAGCAGCCATTTTATGTCGACAGGACAAGAGACCAAGTACTTC.

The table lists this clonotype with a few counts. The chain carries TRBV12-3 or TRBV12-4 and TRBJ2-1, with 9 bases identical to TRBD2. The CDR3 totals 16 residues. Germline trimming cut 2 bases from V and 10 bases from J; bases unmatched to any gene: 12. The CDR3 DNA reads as TGTGCCAGCAGTTTAAGGCGGGAGGGCCAGCTTTCCGAGCAGTTCTTC. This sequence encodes CASSLRREGQLSEQFF.

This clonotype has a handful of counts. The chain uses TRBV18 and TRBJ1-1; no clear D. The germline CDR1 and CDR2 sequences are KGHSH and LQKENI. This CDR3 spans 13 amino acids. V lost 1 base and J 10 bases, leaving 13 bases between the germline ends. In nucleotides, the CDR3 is TGTGCCAGCTCACCACTCGGAGGTTCGATAGCTTTCTTT. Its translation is CASSPLGGSIAFF.

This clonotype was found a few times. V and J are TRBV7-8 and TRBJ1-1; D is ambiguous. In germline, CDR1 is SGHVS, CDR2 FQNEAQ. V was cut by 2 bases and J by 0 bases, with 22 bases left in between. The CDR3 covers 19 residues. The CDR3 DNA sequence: TGTGCCAGCAGCTTAATTGGAGGGAAGGTGTTCTCCTTGAACACTGAAGCTTTCTTT. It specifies CASSLIGGKVFSLNTEAFF.

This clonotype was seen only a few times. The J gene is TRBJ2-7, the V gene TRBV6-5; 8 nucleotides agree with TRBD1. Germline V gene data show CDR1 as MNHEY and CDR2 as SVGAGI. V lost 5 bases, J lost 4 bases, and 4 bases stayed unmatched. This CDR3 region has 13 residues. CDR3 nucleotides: TGTGCCAGCAGTCACGGACAGGGTTACGAGCAGTACTTC. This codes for CASSHGQGYEQYF.

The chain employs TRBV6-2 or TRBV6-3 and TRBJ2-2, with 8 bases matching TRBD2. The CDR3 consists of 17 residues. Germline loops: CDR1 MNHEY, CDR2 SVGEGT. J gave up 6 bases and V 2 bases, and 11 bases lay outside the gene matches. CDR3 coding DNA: TGTGCCAGCAGTTACGCCTTTGGGACTAGTTATTCCGGGGAGCTGTTTTTT. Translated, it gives CASSYAFGTSYSGELFF.

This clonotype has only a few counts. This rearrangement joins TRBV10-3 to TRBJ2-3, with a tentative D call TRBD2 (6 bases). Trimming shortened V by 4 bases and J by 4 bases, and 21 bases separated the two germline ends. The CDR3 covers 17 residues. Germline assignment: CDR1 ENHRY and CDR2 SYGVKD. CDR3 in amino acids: CAISGSSPGRGADTQYF. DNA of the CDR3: TGTGCCATCAGTGGGTCGTCCCCCGGGAGAGGGGCAGATACGCAGTATTTT.

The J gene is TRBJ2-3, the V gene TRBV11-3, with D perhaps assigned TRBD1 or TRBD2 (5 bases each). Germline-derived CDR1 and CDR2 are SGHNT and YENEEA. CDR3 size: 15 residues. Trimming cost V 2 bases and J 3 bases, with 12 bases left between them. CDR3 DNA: TGTGCCAGCAGCTTACTCCGGGACCCAACAGATACGCAGTATTTT. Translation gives CASSLLRDPTDTQYF.

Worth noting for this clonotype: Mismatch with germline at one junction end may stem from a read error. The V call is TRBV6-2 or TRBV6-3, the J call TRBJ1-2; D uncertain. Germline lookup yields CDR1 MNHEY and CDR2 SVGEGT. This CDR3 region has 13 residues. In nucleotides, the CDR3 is TGTTCCAGCGTTGGGCAGGCCAACTATGGCTACACCTTC. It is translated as CSSVGQANYGYTF.

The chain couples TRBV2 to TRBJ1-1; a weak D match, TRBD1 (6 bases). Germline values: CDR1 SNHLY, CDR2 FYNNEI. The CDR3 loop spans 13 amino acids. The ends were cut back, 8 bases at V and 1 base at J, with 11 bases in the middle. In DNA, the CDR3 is TGTGCCAGCGTGGGACACTCGAACACTGAAGCTTTCTTT. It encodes CASVGHSNTEAFF.

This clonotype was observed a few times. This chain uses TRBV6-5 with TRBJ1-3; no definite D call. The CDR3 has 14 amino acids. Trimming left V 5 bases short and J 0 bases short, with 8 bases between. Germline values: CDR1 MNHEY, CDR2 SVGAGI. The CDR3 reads CASSPRRSGNTIYF. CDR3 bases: TGTGCCAGCAGTCCCCGGCGCTCTGGAAACACCATATATTTT.

This CDR3 is CSVEDSGYGYTF. In nucleotides, the CDR3 is TGCAGCGTTGAAGACAGCGGCTATGGCTACACCTTC. The chain is built from TRBV29-1 and TRBJ1-2, with D unclear. Germline assignment: CDR1 SQVTM and CDR2 ANQGSEA. CDR3 length: 12 amino acids. V was shortened by 0 bases and J by 4 bases, with 6 bases between the two germline ends. The full variable domain, in which reference TRBV29-1 and TRBJ1-2 provide the parts outside the CDR3, is SAVISQKPSRDICQRGTSLTIQCQVDSQVTMMFWYRQQPGQSLTLIATANQGSEATYESGFVIDKFPISRPNLTFSTLTVSNMSPEDSSIYLCSVEDSGYGYTFGSGTRLTVV.

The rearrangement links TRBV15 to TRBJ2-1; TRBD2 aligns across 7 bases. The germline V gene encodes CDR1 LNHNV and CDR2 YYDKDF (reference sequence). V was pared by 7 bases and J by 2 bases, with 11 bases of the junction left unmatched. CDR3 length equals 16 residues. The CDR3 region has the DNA TGTGCCACCATGGCCCGGCGGGGGACCGCCTACAATGAGCAGTTCTTC. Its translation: CATMARRGTAYNEQFF.

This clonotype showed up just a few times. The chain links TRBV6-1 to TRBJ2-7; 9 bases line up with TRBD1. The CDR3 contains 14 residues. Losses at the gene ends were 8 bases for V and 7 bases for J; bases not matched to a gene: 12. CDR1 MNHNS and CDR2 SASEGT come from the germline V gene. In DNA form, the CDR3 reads TGTGCCAGCTACGAACCGGGACAGGGTAGGGAGCAGTACTTC. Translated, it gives CASYEPGQGREQYF.

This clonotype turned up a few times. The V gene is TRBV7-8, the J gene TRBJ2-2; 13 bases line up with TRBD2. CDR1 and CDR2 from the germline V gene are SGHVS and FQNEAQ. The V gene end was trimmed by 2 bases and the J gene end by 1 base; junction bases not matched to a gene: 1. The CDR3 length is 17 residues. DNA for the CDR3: TGTGCCAGCAGCTTACGACTAGCGGGAGGGAACACCGGGGAGCTGTTTTTT. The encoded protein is CASSLRLAGGNTGELFF.

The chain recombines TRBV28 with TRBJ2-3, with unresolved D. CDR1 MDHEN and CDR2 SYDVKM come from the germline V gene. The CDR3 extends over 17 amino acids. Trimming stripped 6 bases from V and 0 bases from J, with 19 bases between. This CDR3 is CASRAPPNRISTDTQYF. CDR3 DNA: TGTGCCAGCAGGGCCCCTCCCAATCGAATTAGCACAGATACGCAGTATTTT.

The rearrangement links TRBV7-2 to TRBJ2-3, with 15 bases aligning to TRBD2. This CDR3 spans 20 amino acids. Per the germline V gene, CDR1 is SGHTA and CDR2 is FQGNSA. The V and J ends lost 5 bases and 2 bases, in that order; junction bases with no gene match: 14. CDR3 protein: CASSGRTSGRAFQLTDTQYF. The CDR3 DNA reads TGTGCCAGCAGCGGACGGACTAGCGGGAGGGCCTTCCAACTCACAGATACGCAGTATTTT.

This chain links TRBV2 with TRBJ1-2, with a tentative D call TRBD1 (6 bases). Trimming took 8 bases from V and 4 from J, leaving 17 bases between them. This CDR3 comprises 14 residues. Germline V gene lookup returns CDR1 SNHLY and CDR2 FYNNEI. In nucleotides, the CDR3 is TGTGCCAGCGAAACAGGGACGCGGTCCTATGGCTACACCTTC. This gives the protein CASETGTRSYGYTF.

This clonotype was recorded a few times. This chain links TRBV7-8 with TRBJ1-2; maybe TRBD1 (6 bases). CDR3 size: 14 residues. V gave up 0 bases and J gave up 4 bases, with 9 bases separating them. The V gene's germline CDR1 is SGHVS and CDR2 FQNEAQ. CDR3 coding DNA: TGTGCCAGCAGCTTAGCACGGGACATCTATGGCTACACCTTC. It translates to CASSLARDIYGYTF.

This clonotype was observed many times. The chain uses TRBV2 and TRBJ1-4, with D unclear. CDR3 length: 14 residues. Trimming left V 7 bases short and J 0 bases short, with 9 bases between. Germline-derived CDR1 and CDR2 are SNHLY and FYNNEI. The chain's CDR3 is CASNVDATNEKLFF. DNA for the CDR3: TGTGCCAGCAACGTCGATGCAACTAATGAAAAACTGTTTTTT. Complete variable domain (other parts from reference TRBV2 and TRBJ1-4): EPEVTQTPSHQVTQMGQEVILRCVPISNHLYFYWYRQILGQKVEFLVSFYNNEISEKSEIFDDQFSVERPDGSNFTLKIRSTKLEDSAMYFCASNVDATNEKLFFGSGTQLSVL.

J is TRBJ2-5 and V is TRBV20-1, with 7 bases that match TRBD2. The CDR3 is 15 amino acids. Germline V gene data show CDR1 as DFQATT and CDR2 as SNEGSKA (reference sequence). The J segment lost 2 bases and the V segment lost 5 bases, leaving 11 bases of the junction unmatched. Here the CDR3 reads CSALSLAEKQETQYF. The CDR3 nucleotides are TGCAGTGCTCTCTCGCTAGCGGAGAAACAAGAGACCCAGTACTTC.

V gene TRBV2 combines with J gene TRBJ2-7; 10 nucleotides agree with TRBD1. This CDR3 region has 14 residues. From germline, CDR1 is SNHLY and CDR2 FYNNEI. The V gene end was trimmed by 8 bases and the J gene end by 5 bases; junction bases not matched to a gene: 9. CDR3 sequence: CASRQGTGANEQYF. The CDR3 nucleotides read TGTGCCAGCCGTCAGGGGACAGGGGCAAACGAGCAGTACTTC.

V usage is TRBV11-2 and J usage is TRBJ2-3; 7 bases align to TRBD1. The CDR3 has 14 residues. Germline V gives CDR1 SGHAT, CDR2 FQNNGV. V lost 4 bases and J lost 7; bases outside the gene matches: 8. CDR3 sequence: CASSSHRGRYTQYF. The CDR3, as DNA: TGTGCCAGCAGCTCCCACAGGGGCCGGTATACGCAGTATTTT.